The present TCR beta chain was sequenced within a study of T-cell reconstitution after alpha-beta-depleted transplantation in children. General study findings and limits: Reportedly, only several hundred clones from non-depleted graft cells drove alpha-beta T-cell counts at about two months. It was surviving recipient T cells and thymic progenitors that gave some patients high TCRbeta diversity at day 60. One year post-transplant, T-cell counts and diversity were largely derived from T cells produced anew.

Molecular barcoding with unique molecular identifiers was used for the TCRbeta library. MiXCR, run by TCRdb on the PCR reads, gives a single entry per CDR3 protein. The data contain 450,000 to 700,000 distinct CDR3 sequences, 27% of them singletons. J gave up 3 bases and V 4 bases, and 4 bases lay outside the gene matches. The germline gives CDR1 SGHRS, CDR2 YFSETQ. This CDR3 is 15 amino acids long. This clonotype came up a few times. The target antigen is unknown. This clonotype originated in a boy younger than two with Wiskott-Aldrich syndrome, due to receive a stem cell transplant. Sample: PBMCs, taken before TCRalphabeta/CD19-depleted stem cell transplant. The rearrangement uses TRBV5-1 and TRBJ2-6; 7 bases fit TRBD1. The CDR3: CASSVTGIGANVLTF. Written as DNA, the CDR3 is TGCGCCAGCAGCGTGACAGGGATTGGGGCCAACGTCCTGACTTTC.